This entry lists 2 T cell receptor beta chains sequenced from one sample in a study of post-analysis software for immune sequencing data. The library was made from cDNA and included unique molecular identifiers. A single record per CDR3 protein comes from TCRdb applying MiXCR to the PCR reads. Of hundreds of thousands of distinct CDR3 sequences listed, less than 40% are singletons. General study points: There were about 5 TRBV segments more frequent in patients than controls, and TRBV5-6, TRBV5-1 and TRBV20-1 were among them.

The antigens for these receptors are not known. Sample: blood. These receptors were taken from a girl aged 2-15 years with multiple sclerosis.

This sequence joins TRBV4-1 and TRBJ2-5; D remains unclear. The end of the DNA aligns better with TRBJ2-7, so the J call may be wrong. Germline V lookup: CDR1 MGHRA, CDR2 YSYEKL. The CDR3 sequence is 14 residues long. CDR3 sequence reads: CASSQDYTTYEQYF. As DNA, the CDR3 is TGCGCCAGCAGCCAAGACTACACCACCTACGAGCAGTACTTC.

This clonotype was recorded only once. The chain links TRBV3-1 to TRBJ2-1, with TRBD2 matching over 7 bases. This CDR3 comprises 15 residues. CDR1 is LGHDT and CDR2 is YNNKEL in the germline V gene (reference sequence). V was pared by 0 bases and J by 10 bases, with 9 bases of the junction left unmatched. The CDR3 DNA reads as TGTGCCAGCAGCCAAGAATGGGAGGGACTGGGCGAGCAGTTCTTC. Its translation is CASSQEWEGLGEQFF.